The 27 T cell receptor beta chains in this list originate from one sample, sequenced in a study of blood T cell repertoires in COVID-19. Sequencing was performed with immunoSEQ multiplex PCR; in TCRdb, only in-frame clones are kept and a portion is missing. Here the sample spans around 270,000 clones, 75% to 90% being singletons. The source material was peripheral blood. These receptors originate from a man aged 40-50 years with acute or convalescent COVID-19.

V gene TRBV7-3 combines with J gene TRBJ2-4, with D possibly being TRBD1 (6 bases). V was clipped by 4 bases and J by 9 bases, with 16 bases between them. Germline-derived CDR1 and CDR2 are SGHTA and FQGTGA. CDR3 length: 14 residues. CDR3 protein: CASSSTGQGTIQYF. In DNA, the CDR3 is TGTGCCAGCAGCTCGACGGGACAAGGAACCATTCAGTACTTC.

This chain joins TRBV4-2 and TRBJ2-7; TRBD2 is a possible D gene (6 bases). Germline V CDR1 and CDR2: LGHNA, YNFKEQ. The V and J ends lost 2 bases and 5 bases respectively, with 13 bases between them. The CDR3 length is 14 residues. CDR3 sequence reads: CASSQLGGSNEQYF. The CDR3 DNA is TGTGCCAGCAGCCAACTCGGAGGGAGCAACGAGCAGTACTTC.

This chain uses TRBV19 with TRBJ1-1, with 7 bases aligning to TRBD1. The CDR3 is made up of 17 amino acids. The trim removed 3 bases at V and 6 bases at J, leaving 16 bases unmatched. Germline V gene sequence: CDR1 LNHDA, CDR2 SQIVND (reference sequence). The CDR3 here is CASSIFQNRGRTAEAFF. CDR3 in DNA: TGTGCCAGTAGTATTTTCCAGAACAGGGGTCGCACTGCTGAAGCTTTCTTT.

V usage is TRBV11-2 and J usage is TRBJ1-2, with TRBD1 matching 10 bases. Germline V lookup: CDR1 SGHAT, CDR2 FQNNGV. This CDR3 spans 12 amino acids. V was pared by 8 bases and J by 7 bases, with 4 bases of the junction left unmatched. DNA of the CDR3: TGTGCCAGCGGGACAGGGGAAGGTGGCTACACCTTC. As protein: CASGTGEGGYTF. Full variable domain (missing parts from reference TRBV11-2 and TRBJ1-2): EAGVAQSPRYKIIEKRQSVAFWCNPISGHATLYWYQQILGQGPKLLIQFQNNGVVDDSQLPKDRFSAERLKGVDSTLKIQPAKLEDSAVYLCASGTGEGGYTFGSGTRLTVV.

This clone was detected once. The J gene is TRBJ2-7, the V gene TRBV7-9; the D is unclear. The germline gives CDR1 SEHNR, CDR2 FQNEAQ (reference sequence). This CDR3 has 15 amino acids. With 1 base removed from V and 0 bases from J, the gap between germline ends came to 10 bases. DNA for the CDR3: TGTGCCAGCAGCTTAGAGCAGGCACCCTCCTACGAGCAGTACTTC. Translation: CASSLEQAPSYEQYF.

J is TRBJ1-1 and V is TRBV5-1, with TRBD1 as a possible D gene (6 bases). The germline V gene has CDR1 SGHRS and CDR2 YFSETQ. This CDR3 is built from 14 residues. V was cut by 4 bases and J by 4 bases, with 14 bases left in between. CDR3 region: CASSPPRGGTEAFF. The CDR3 coding sequence is TGCGCCAGCAGCCCTCCGAGGGGGGGCACTGAAGCTTTCTTT.

The J gene is TRBJ2-5, the V gene TRBV5-1; the D gene is possibly TRBD2 (7 bases). Between the trimmed V and J ends, which lost 0 bases and 5 bases, there was a span of 11 bases. The CDR3 runs 14 residues. In germline, CDR1 is SGHRS, CDR2 YFSETQ. The CDR3 DNA reads as TGCGCCAGCAGCTTGGATCCGGGGGGCGAGACCCAGTACTTC. Its protein is CASSLDPGGETQYF. Full variable domain (rest looked up from reference TRBV5-1 and TRBJ2-5): KAGVTQTPRYLIKTRGQQVTLSCSPISGHRSVSWYQQTPGQGLQFLFEYFSETQRNKGNFPGRFSGRQFSNSRSEMNVSTLELGDSALYLCASSLDPGGETQYFGPGTRLLVL.

The rearrangement joins TRBV3-1 (or the pseudogene TRBV3-2) to TRBJ1-3, with D unclear. The V end was cut by 2 bases, the J end by 0 bases, with 11 bases between. The CDR3 runs to 16 residues. The germline V gene has CDR1 LGHDT and CDR2 YNNKEL (reference sequence). The CDR3 nucleotides are TGTGCCAGCAGCCAACAGACGGACTACTCTGGAAACACCATATATTTT. Residues: CASSQQTDYSGNTIYF.

The chain is built from TRBV5-1 and TRBJ1-4, with D unclear. The V end was cut by 7 bases, the J end by 10 bases, with 20 bases between. This CDR3 contains 14 residues. From germline, CDR1 is SGHRS and CDR2 YFSETQ. The CDR3: CASAVDSHSGKLFF. DNA for the CDR3: TGCGCCAGCGCTGTGGACTCTCACTCAGGAAAACTGTTTTTT.

This chain links TRBV4-1 with TRBJ2-1, with 7 bases that match TRBD1. Trimming at V came to 4 bases and at J to 3 bases, leaving 9 bases not matched to a gene. The CDR3 totals 16 residues. In germline, CDR1 is MGHRA, CDR2 YSYEKL. The CDR3: CASSRPGQRRYNEQFF. The CDR3 DNA reads TGCGCCAGCAGCCGACCGGGACAGCGCCGCTACAATGAGCAGTTCTTC.

This chain joins TRBV6-5 and TRBJ1-1, with D possibly matching TRBD1 (5 bases). The CDR3 has 16 residues. V lost 0 bases, J lost 8 bases, and 19 bases lay in between. The germline CDR1 and CDR2 sequences are MNHEY and SVGAGI. This CDR3 is CASSYSTLSGAVEAFF. DNA of the CDR3: TGTGCCAGCAGTTACTCGACGTTGAGCGGGGCAGTAGAAGCTTTCTTT.

The V and J genes are TRBV2 and TRBJ1-2; D is possibly TRBD1 (6 bases). This CDR3 has 15 residues. CDR1 is SNHLY, CDR2 FYNNEI, per germline. V was shortened by 3 bases and J by 6 bases, with 17 bases between the two germline ends. CDR3 region: CASSEVGGALDGYTF. As DNA, the CDR3 is TGTGCCAGCAGTGAGGTCGGGGGGGCGCTGGATGGCTACACCTTC.

The chain employs TRBV6-1 and TRBJ1-1; weak D call: TRBD1 (6 bases). This CDR3 spans 15 amino acids. The ends were cut back, 3 bases at V and 7 bases at J, with 18 bases in the middle. The germline CDR1 and CDR2 sequences are MNHNS and SASEGT. In DNA, the CDR3 is TGTGCCAGCAGTGACCCCCCGGGGGGCGAACGTGAAGCTTTCTTT. Protein: CASSDPPGGEREAFF.

This chain joins TRBV10-1 and TRBJ1-2; possible D gene TRBD1, 5 bases. From germline, CDR1 is WNHNN and CDR2 SYGVQD (reference sequence). The V end lost 6 bases, the J end lost 14 bases, and 19 bases lay between the germline ends. The CDR3 sequence is 12 residues long. The CDR3 region is CASRGRMDISTF. DNA of the CDR3: TGCGCCAGCAGAGGCCGAATGGACATCTCTACCTTC.

The chain joins TRBV24-1 to TRBJ2-7; D is unclear. The CDR3 extends over 13 amino acids. Trimming cost V 7 bases and J 5 bases, with 14 bases left between them. CDR1 and CDR2 (germline): KGHDR, SFDVKD. The CDR3 sequence: CATSEVYGDEQYF. CDR3 DNA: TGTGCCACCAGCGAAGTGTACGGAGACGAGCAGTACTTC.

V usage is TRBV9 and J usage is TRBJ1-2; D is perhaps TRBD1 (5 bases). The V end was cut by 4 bases, the J end by 0 bases, with 10 bases between. The germline gives CDR1 SGDLS, CDR2 YYNGEE. The CDR3 is 14 residues long. CDR3 in amino acids: CASSRGDSNYGYTF. CDR3 coding DNA: TGTGCCAGCAGCCGGGGGGACTCTAACTATGGCTACACCTTC.

The chain combines TRBV7-8 with TRBJ1-6, with 8 bases that match TRBD1. CDR3 length equals 16 residues. CDR1 SGHVS and CDR2 FQNEAQ come from the germline V gene. V shed 3 bases and J 9 bases; nucleotides not matched to a gene: 10. The CDR3 coding sequence is TGTGCCAGCAGCTTTACCGGGACAGGCCCTAGTTCACCCCTCCACTTT. It codes for CASSFTGTGPSSPLHF. Using reference TRBV7-8 and TRBJ1-6 for the parts outside the CDR3, the full variable domain is GAGVSQSPRYKVAKRGQDVALRCDPISGHVSLFWYQQALGQGPEFLTYFQNEAQLDKSGLPSDRFFAERPEGSVSTLKIQRTQQEDSAVYLCASSFTGTGPSSPLHFGNGTRLTVT.

V usage is TRBV12-3 or TRBV12-4 and J usage is TRBJ1-2, with TRBD1 identical over 8 bases. The CDR3 has 13 amino acids. Unmatched junction bases numbered 6, after V lost 7 bases and J lost 5 bases. The CDR3 loop is CASTRTGNYGYTF. The CDR3, as DNA: TGTGCCAGCACTAGGACAGGGAATTATGGCTACACCTTC.

V is TRBV13 and J is TRBJ2-7; TRBD1 might be the D (6 bases). Germline lookup yields CDR1 PRHDT and CDR2 FYEKMQ (reference sequence). Deletions cut 4 bases from V and 6 bases from J, with 10 bases between. The CDR3 has 12 amino acids. The CDR3 region has the DNA TGTGCCAGCAGCTCCGGGACATCCGAGCAGTACTTC. Encoded protein: CASSSGTSEQYF.

This sequence joins TRBV4-1 and TRBJ2-2; D might be TRBD1 (6 bases). Germline CDR1 is MGHRA and CDR2 is YSYEKL. The CDR3 is 16 amino acids. V lost 6 bases and J lost 2, with 16 bases in between. DNA for the CDR3: TGCGCCAGCAGTCATTTTTTGGGACAAAACACCGGGGAGCTGTTTTTT. Protein product: CASSHFLGQNTGELFF.

In its sample, this clone was seen once. The genes are TRBV19 and TRBJ1-6; possible D gene TRBD1, 6 bases. CDR3 length: 15 residues. Germline V CDR1 and CDR2: LNHDA, SQIVND (reference sequence). The ends were cut back, 1 base at V and 9 bases at J, with 13 bases in the middle. Written as DNA, the CDR3 is TGTGCCAGTAGTATAGGGGGGGGCTTGCGTTCACCCCTCCACTTT. It is translated as CASSIGGGLRSPLHF.

The rearrangement joins TRBV7-8 to TRBJ1-5, with D hard to call. CDR3 length: 16 amino acids. V shed 1 base and J shed 0 bases, with 10 bases lying between them. CDR1 SGHVS and CDR2 FQNEAQ come from the germline V gene. The CDR3 DNA follows: TGTGCCAGCAGCTTAGAAGGACTTAATAGCAATCAGCCCCAGCATTTT. Translation: CASSLEGLNSNQPQHF.

The rearrangement joins TRBV5-1 to TRBJ1-1; TRBD1 matches at 7 bases. Germline CDR1 SGHRS, CDR2 YFSETQ. Trimming at V came to 4 bases and at J to 3 bases, leaving 6 bases not matched to a gene. The CDR3 spans 14 residues. The CDR3 spells CASSHGGQHTEAFF. DNA of the CDR3: TGCGCCAGCAGCCACGGGGGACAGCACACTGAAGCTTTCTTT.

The CDR3 loop is CASGLIPGQPSGNTIYF. CDR3 coding DNA: TGTGCTAGTGGTTTGATCCCCGGACAGCCGTCTGGAAACACCATATATTTT. The chain joins TRBV12-5 to TRBJ1-3, with a possible D match to TRBD1 (6 bases). The CDR3 extends over 17 amino acids. Germline CDR1 and CDR2: LGHNT and FRNRAP. Trimming removed 2 bases at V and 1 base at J, with 15 bases between.

On this clone: This specimen includes other DNA sequences encoding the same CDR3. V gene TRBV7-2 combines with J gene TRBJ1-6; D possibly corresponds to TRBD1 (5 bases). Germline V gene lookup returns CDR1 SGHTA and CDR2 FQGNSA. This CDR3 is 15 amino acids long. V gave up 3 bases and J gave up 3 bases, with 9 bases separating them. CDR3 amino acids: CASSLGGGYNSPLHF. The CDR3 region has the DNA TGTGCCAGCAGCTTGGGGGGGGGCTATAATTCACCCCTCCACTTT.

The gene calls are TRBV28 and TRBJ1-2, with D possibly matching TRBD1 (6 bases). The CDR3 runs 17 residues. V was clipped by 6 bases and J by 4 bases, with 24 bases between them. Germline V lookup: CDR1 MDHEN, CDR2 SYDVKM. In nucleotides, the CDR3 is TGTGCCAGCAGCTGGGCGGGGGCAGGGCTAATGGCCTATGGCTACACCTTC. Translation gives CASSWAGAGLMAYGYTF.

This chain connects TRBV11-2 to TRBJ1-2, with 9 bases identical to TRBD1. The germline CDR1 and CDR2 sequences are SGHAT and FQNNGV. The CDR3 is made up of 16 amino acids. The V gene end was trimmed by 2 bases and the J gene end by 6 bases; junction bases not matched to a gene: 10. CDR3 loop: CASSLTQGARGDGYTF. CDR3 nucleotides: TGTGCCAGCAGCTTAACACAGGGGGCGCGAGGAGATGGCTACACCTTC.